A single sample gave rise to the 32 T cell receptor beta chains below, sequenced in a study of blood T cell repertoires in COVID-19. Here immunoSEQ multiplex PCR was the method, and the copy in TCRdb shows in-frame clones only, minus some. Counted here are approximately 210,000 clones, around 80% occurring once; the ten biggest clones make up roughly a tenth. Sequenced sample: peripheral blood. These receptors all stem from a woman of 80 years or more with COVID-19, enrolled during active disease.

For this clone: Within the sample, other DNA sequences also encode this same CDR3. The chain has TRBV7-2 and TRBJ2-5; D uncertain. V was trimmed by 4 bases and J by 5 bases, leaving 5 bases between them. Germline loops: CDR1 SGHTA, CDR2 FQGNSA. This CDR3 spans 11 amino acids. The CDR3 DNA sequence: TGTGCCAGCAGCTCCAGGGAGACCCAGTACTTC. It specifies CASSSRETQYF.

This CDR3 reads CASSGVVSHPNYGYTF. The CDR3 DNA follows: TGTGCCAGCAGTGGCGTGGTCTCCCACCCTAACTATGGCTACACCTTC. The V call is TRBV25-1, the J call TRBJ1-2; D unresolved. V was clipped by 4 bases and J by 0 bases, with 15 bases between them. Germline V gene lookup returns CDR1 MGHDK and CDR2 SYGVNS. This CDR3 spans 16 amino acids.

The chain recombines TRBV6-1 with TRBJ2-5; tentatively, D is TRBD1 (6 bases). The V gene's germline CDR1 is MNHNS and CDR2 SASEGT. This CDR3 spans 16 amino acids. Deletions cut 2 bases from V and 1 base from J, with 14 bases between. DNA for the CDR3: TGTGCCAGCAGTGAAAGTAGACAGGCGTCCCAAGAGACCCAGTACTTC. This encodes CASSESRQASQETQYF.

The genes are TRBV27 and TRBJ2-2; D gene unclear. Trimming cost V 8 bases and J 1 base, with 5 bases left between them. Germline-derived CDR1 and CDR2 are MNHEY and SMNVEV (reference sequence). The length of the CDR3 is 12 residues. The CDR3 DNA sequence: TGTGCCAGCGGCCAGAACACCGGGGAGCTGTTTTTT. Protein sequence: CASGQNTGELFF.

The chain uses TRBV6-6 and TRBJ2-2; the match to TRBD2 covers 13 bases. The V gene's germline CDR1 is MNHNY and CDR2 SVGAGI (reference sequence). The CDR3 runs 16 residues. Trimming removed 8 bases from V and 0 bases from J; junction bases left unmatched: 3. CDR3 in amino acids: CASGTSGTTNTGELFF. The CDR3 nucleotides are TGTGCCAGCGGGACTAGCGGGACCACGAACACCGGGGAGCTGTTTTTT.

The sample holds one count of this clone. The chain couples TRBV6-2 or TRBV6-3 to TRBJ2-7; D gene unclear. This CDR3 has 16 amino acids. Germline V gives CDR1 MNHEY, CDR2 SVGEGT. With 0 bases removed from V and 5 bases from J, the gap between germline ends came to 17 bases. DNA for the CDR3: TGTGCCAGCAGTTACTCGAGGCGTTCATACGGTGACGAGCAGTACTTC. Translation: CASSYSRRSYGDEQYF.

This sequence joins TRBV7-3 and TRBJ2-5; 8 bases align to TRBD2. From germline, CDR1 is SGHTA and CDR2 FQGTGA. With V trimmed by 2 bases and J by 1 base, 3 bases remained unmatched. The CDR3 loop spans 15 amino acids. The CDR3 DNA reads as TGTGCCAGCAGCTTACTTAGCGGGGCCCAAGAGACCCAGTACTTC. Encoded protein: CASSLLSGAQETQYF.

This chain uses TRBV21-1 with TRBJ1-1. TRBV21-1 is a pseudogene locus. This CDR3 has 16 residues. CDR3 protein: CASSTGWEAMNTEAFF. CDR3 DNA: TGTGCCAGCAGCACCGGATGGGAGGCCATGAACACTGAAGCTTTCTTT.

V gene TRBV9 combines with J gene TRBJ1-3; possible D gene TRBD1, 6 bases. V was cut by 0 bases and J by 3 bases, with 10 bases left in between. The CDR3 has 15 residues. Per the germline V gene, CDR1 is SGDLS and CDR2 is YYNGEE. CDR3 loop: CASSVDGGIGNTIYF. CDR3 nucleotides: TGTGCCAGCAGCGTAGATGGGGGCATTGGAAACACCATATATTTT.

The chain recombines TRBV24-1 with TRBJ2-3; TRBD2 might be the D (7 bases). Per germline, CDR1 KGHDR and CDR2 SFDVKD. The CDR3 contains 15 residues. V dropped 0 bases and J dropped 6 bases, with 12 bases sitting between them. CDR3 DNA: TGTGCCACCAGTGATTTGGGGGGGGGCGCGGATACGCAGTATTTT. Protein sequence: CATSDLGGGADTQYF.

This chain uses TRBV9 with TRBJ1-6; TRBD1 matches at 11 bases. The CDR3 length is 15 residues. Germline V gene lookup returns CDR1 SGDLS and CDR2 YYNGEE. V dropped 3 bases and J dropped 10; count of bases not matched to a gene: 6. The DNA for the CDR3 is TGTGCCAGCAGCGGAGGGACAGGGGGTTGGTCACCCCTCCACTTT. This encodes CASSGGTGGWSPLHF. Combining the CDR3 with reference TRBV9 and TRBJ1-6 gives the whole variable domain DSGVTQTPKHLITATGQRVTLRCSPRSGDLSVYWYQQSLDQGLQFLIQYYNGEERAKGNILERFSAQQFPDLHSELNLSSLELGDSALYFCASSGGTGGWSPLHFGNGTRLTVT.

The rearrangement links TRBV3-1 (or the pseudogene TRBV3-2) to TRBJ2-2, with 13 bases that match TRBD2. This CDR3 spans 17 amino acids. Germline CDR1 reads LGHDT; CDR2 reads YNNKEL (reference sequence). The ends lost 0 bases at V and 3 bases at J; junction bases unmatched: 1. Here the CDR3 reads CASSQELAGGHTGELFF. As DNA, the CDR3 is TGTGCCAGCAGCCAAGAACTAGCGGGGGGGCACACCGGGGAGCTGTTTTTT.

V gene TRBV6-6 combines with J gene TRBJ2-2; a weak D match, TRBD2 (5 bases). The V gene's germline CDR1 is MNHNY and CDR2 SVGAGI (reference sequence). This CDR3 is built from 16 residues. Trimming left V 5 bases short and J 3 bases short, with 16 bases between. The CDR3 DNA reads as TGTGCCAGCAGTACCGCCGGGCCTAGCTACACCGGGGAGCTGTTTTTT. Translated, it gives CASSTAGPSYTGELFF.

V usage is TRBV11-3 and J usage is TRBJ2-3, with a weak D call TRBD1 (6 bases). Germline V gives CDR1 SGHNT, CDR2 YENEEA. This CDR3 is 14 amino acids long. The V end was cut by 3 bases, the J end by 2 bases, with 9 bases between. CDR3 sequence: CASSFGQPTDTQYF. DNA of the CDR3: TGTGCCAGCAGCTTCGGACAGCCCACAGATACGCAGTATTTT.

The chain uses TRBV6-2 or TRBV6-3 and TRBJ1-3, with 7 bases fitting TRBD1. The V gene end was trimmed by 6 bases and the J gene end by 1 base; junction bases not matched to a gene: 3. The CDR3 sequence is 14 residues long. CDR1 is MNHEY and CDR2 is SVGEGT in the germline V gene. The chain's CDR3 is CASSRDSSGNTIYF. CDR3 in DNA: TGTGCCAGCAGCCGGGACAGTTCTGGAAACACCATATATTTT.

This clone was seen a handful of times. V usage is TRBV28 and J usage is TRBJ1-1; 9 positions agree with TRBD1. The CDR3 loop spans 14 amino acids. The V and J ends lost 5 bases and 4 bases, in that order; junction bases with no gene match: 5. Per germline, CDR1 MDHEN and CDR2 SYDVKM. CDR3 DNA sequence: TGTGCCAGCAGTGCGACAGGGGGGACCACTGAAGCTTTCTTT. This gives the protein CASSATGGTTEAFF.

The table lists this clone with a few counts. The chain carries TRBV19 and TRBJ1-2, with 8 bases lining up with TRBD1. The CDR3 consists of 18 residues. V shed 5 bases and J 2 bases; nucleotides not matched to a gene: 16. CDR1 and CDR2 from the germline V gene are LNHDA and SQIVND (reference sequence). The CDR3 region has the DNA TGTGCCAGTAGTCCTATCTCCCCAGGACAGGGAAGAAACTATGGCTACACCTTC. Translation: CASSPISPGQGRNYGYTF.

The V call is TRBV5-5, the J call TRBJ2-1; 7 positions agree with TRBD1. CDR3 size: 16 residues. V shed 5 bases and J 8 bases; nucleotides not matched to a gene: 16. Germline V lookup: CDR1 SGHKS, CDR2 YYEKEE (reference sequence). CDR3 sequence reads: CASRSGWGRTGDEQFF. The DNA of the CDR3 is TGTGCCAGCAGATCAGGGTGGGGCCGAACAGGGGATGAGCAGTTCTTC.

CDR3 nucleotides: TGTGCCAGCAGCTCTCGTTTCCGGGACAGGGGGCGAGATGGCTACACCTTC. It is translated as CASSSRFRDRGRDGYTF. The chain is built from TRBV5-6 and TRBJ1-2; 12 bases match TRBD1. Germline V gene sequence: CDR1 SGHDT, CDR2 YYEEEE. This CDR3 has 17 residues. V gave up 3 bases and J gave up 6 bases; unmatched junction bases: 12.

The chain has TRBV11-2 and TRBJ2-1, with D maybe TRBD2 (7 bases). Germline lookup yields CDR1 SGHAT and CDR2 FQNNGV. Trimming pared 5 bases from V and 9 bases from J, leaving 17 bases between. The CDR3 runs to 14 residues. The CDR3 region is CASSRSGGYGEQFF. CDR3 nucleotide sequence: TGTGCCAGCAGCCGGTCGGGGGGCTATGGTGAGCAGTTCTTC. Complete variable domain (other parts from reference TRBV11-2 and TRBJ2-1): EAGVAQSPRYKIIEKRQSVAFWCNPISGHATLYWYQQILGQGPKLLIQFQNNGVVDDSQLPKDRFSAERLKGVDSTLKIQPAKLEDSAVYLCASSRSGGYGEQFFGPGTRLTVL.

The gene calls are TRBV5-4 and TRBJ2-7; 7 bases map to TRBD1. The J segment lost 4 bases and the V segment lost 4 bases, leaving 5 bases of the junction unmatched. The germline V gene has CDR1 SGHNT and CDR2 YYREEE (reference sequence). The CDR3 totals 13 residues. The CDR3 protein is CASSPRDSYEQYF. CDR3 nucleotide sequence: TGTGCCAGCAGCCCACGGGACAGTTACGAGCAGTACTTC.

This chain uses TRBV7-8 with TRBJ1-1; D is possibly TRBD1 (6 bases). Trimming removed 6 bases from V and 0 bases from J, with 14 bases in between. The CDR3 sequence is 15 residues long. The germline V gene has CDR1 SGHVS and CDR2 FQNEAQ. This chain's CDR3 is CASSRPGTLNTEAFF. CDR3 in DNA: TGTGCCAGCAGTCGACCAGGGACATTGAACACTGAAGCTTTCTTT.

The chain uses TRBV6-6 and TRBJ1-2, with TRBD1 as a possible D gene (5 bases). Germline V gene sequence: CDR1 MNHNY, CDR2 SVGAGI (reference sequence). This CDR3 comprises 12 residues. Trimming took off 5 bases at V and 4 bases at J, with 8 bases between the two ends. This chain's CDR3 is CASSPDSYGYTF. For the CDR3, the DNA is TGTGCCAGCAGTCCCGACAGCTATGGCTACACCTTC.

The J gene is TRBJ1-5, the V gene TRBV5-6; 9 nucleotides match TRBD1. Germline CDR1 SGHDT, CDR2 YYEEEE. The CDR3 spans 17 residues. The J segment lost 2 bases and the V segment lost 2 bases, leaving 8 bases of the junction unmatched. The CDR3 DNA reads as TGTGCCAGCAGCTTAAATACAGGGGGCAAGGGCAATCAGCCCCAGCATTTT. Encoded protein: CASSLNTGGKGNQPQHF.

The chain employs TRBV19 and TRBJ2-5, with 8 nucleotides matching TRBD2. The CDR3 is 14 amino acids. Trimming removed 5 bases from V and 5 bases from J; junction bases left unmatched: 7. Germline values: CDR1 LNHDA, CDR2 SQIVND (reference sequence). The CDR3 DNA is TGTGCCAGTAGTCCCTCCGGGGGGGCGGAGACCCAGTACTTC. The encoded protein is CASSPSGGAETQYF. Based on the CDR3 plus reference TRBV19 and TRBJ2-5, the full variable domain is DGGITQSPKYLFRKEGQNVTLSCEQNLNHDAMYWYRQDPGQGLRLIYYSQIVNDFQKGDIAEGYSVSREKKESFPLTVTSAQKNPTAFYLCASSPSGGAETQYFGPGTRLLVL.

This clone was found a few times. The chain links TRBV11-3 to TRBJ2-1; 8 nucleotides align to TRBD2. J was trimmed by 10 bases and V by 2 bases; bases with no gene match: 10. The CDR3 is 15 residues long. In germline, CDR1 is SGHNT, CDR2 YENEEA. CDR3 coding DNA: TGTGCCAGCAGCTTATTTCCCGGGGGGGCAGGAGAGCAGTTCTTC. It encodes CASSLFPGGAGEQFF.

A single count supports this clone. The V and J genes are TRBV18 and TRBJ2-4, with D tentatively TRBD1 (5 bases). This CDR3 has 16 amino acids. Between the trimmed V and J ends, which lost 5 bases and 7 bases, there was a span of 21 bases. The germline V gene encodes CDR1 KGHSH and CDR2 LQKENI. CDR3: CASSRGRGGDMNIQYF. The CDR3, as DNA: TGTGCCAGCTCAAGAGGAAGGGGCGGAGATATGAACATTCAGTACTTC.

The CDR3 sequence: CAWSVTGGAGNTIYF. Here the CDR3 DNA reads TGTGCCTGGAGTGTAACCGGAGGGGCTGGAAACACCATATATTTT. The chain combines TRBV30 with TRBJ1-3; possibly TRBD1 for D (5 bases). V was trimmed by 0 bases and J by 2 bases, leaving 11 bases between them. Per germline, CDR1 GTSNPN and CDR2 SVGIG (reference sequence). The CDR3 totals 15 residues.

The rearrangement uses TRBV6-6 and TRBJ2-2, with a weak D call TRBD2 (5 bases). The V end lost 11 bases, the J end lost 0 bases, and 10 bases lay between the germline ends. The length of the CDR3 is 13 residues. The germline CDR1 and CDR2 sequences are MNHNY and SVGAGI (reference sequence). CDR3 bases: TGTGCCGCGGGCAGGTCGAACACCGGGGAGCTGTTTTTT. It yields the protein CAAGRSNTGELFF.

This chain links TRBV19 with TRBJ2-7; 8 bases align to TRBD2. The CDR3 is made up of 15 amino acids. Unmatched junction bases numbered 9, after V lost 8 bases and J lost 0 bases. Germline CDR1 LNHDA, CDR2 SQIVND (reference sequence). DNA for the CDR3: TGTGCCAGTCAACGGGAGCGGGGGCCCTCCTACGAGCAGTACTTC. It translates to CASQRERGPSYEQYF.

The V and J genes are TRBV19 and TRBJ1-3; D uncertain. V was pared by 1 base and J by 0 bases, with 10 bases between. This CDR3 region has 16 residues. In germline, CDR1 is LNHDA, CDR2 SQIVND (reference sequence). CDR3 nucleotide sequence: TGTGCCAGTAGTATAGCTAAGATCGTCTCTGGAAACACCATATATTTT. It is translated as CASSIAKIVSGNTIYF.

This clone was recorded a few times. The J gene is TRBJ2-1, the V gene TRBV11-2; D may be TRBD2 (6 bases). There are 14 residues in the CDR3. Trimming took off 3 bases at V and 6 bases at J, with 12 bases between the two ends. Germline V gene lookup returns CDR1 SGHAT and CDR2 FQNNGV. The CDR3 protein is CASSFAGTINEQFF. The CDR3 DNA follows: TGTGCCAGCAGCTTCGCGGGGACCATCAATGAGCAGTTCTTC.